These 7 T cell receptor beta chains originate from one sample sequenced in a study of cytomegalovirus exposure and HLA in healthy donors. Primers for the PCR totalled 60 Vbeta and 13 Jbeta. Sequenced by immunoSEQ multiplex PCR; TCRdb stores in-frame clones only, minus some. The top ten hold 2.5% to 4% of the sample, which has 130,000 or so clones, 60% to 80% seen once. Input material: PBMCs. These receptors originate from a man in his forties or fifties in good health and CMV-seronegative.

In the case of this clone: A read error may account for a junction end that differs from germline. The gene calls are TRBV9 and TRBJ2-3; 8 nucleotides agree with TRBD2. CDR1 is SGDLS and CDR2 is YYNGEE in the germline V gene. This CDR3 is built from 17 residues. The CDR3 DNA sequence: TGTGCCAGCGGCGTAGAGGGCGGGGGGATCAGCACAGATACGCAGTATTTT. Translation gives CASGVEGGGISTDTQYF.

The gene calls are TRBV28 and TRBJ2-3; D unclear. The V gene's germline CDR1 is MDHEN and CDR2 SYDVKM. Trimming removed 4 bases at V and 2 bases at J, with 4 bases between. The length of the CDR3 is 12 residues. The CDR3 reads CASSSNTDTQYF. CDR3 nucleotide sequence: TGTGCCAGCAGTTCCAACACAGATACGCAGTATTTT.

This clone was found once. This chain uses TRBV11-2 with TRBJ2-1; tentative D call: TRBD1 (6 bases). CDR3 length: 16 residues. V was cut by 3 bases and J by 6 bases, with 18 bases left in between. Looked up from germline, CDR1 is SGHAT and CDR2 is FQNNGV. Here the CDR3 DNA reads TGTGCCAGCAGCTTGAAATTACAGGGCCCCTCCAATGAGCAGTTCTTC. Its protein is CASSLKLQGPSNEQFF.

The gene calls are TRBV7-2 and TRBJ2-3; D unresolved. Germline CDR1 is SGHTA and CDR2 is FQGNSA. Between the trimmed V and J ends, which lost 8 bases and 6 bases, there was a span of 12 bases. The CDR3 covers 12 residues. The CDR3 region is CASVSFADTQYF. CDR3 DNA sequence: TGTGCCAGCGTTTCATTCGCGGATACGCAGTATTTT.

The chain links TRBV9 to TRBJ2-5; 12 nucleotides agree with TRBD2. There are 17 residues in the CDR3. Germline V gene data show CDR1 as SGDLS and CDR2 as YYNGEE. Germline trimming cut 2 bases from V and 5 bases from J; bases unmatched to any gene: 10. The DNA of the CDR3 is TGTGCCAGCAGCGTCGGACTAGCGGGGCCTTCGGGGGAGACCCAGTACTTC. Amino acid sequence: CASSVGLAGPSGETQYF.

This chain connects TRBV2 to TRBJ2-7; TRBD1 agrees at 11 bases. Germline V CDR1 and CDR2: SNHLY, FYNNEI. This CDR3 region has 13 residues. V was pared by 8 bases and J by 7 bases, with 7 bases of the junction left unmatched. The CDR3 is CASVGTGGMEQYF. CDR3 DNA sequence: TGTGCCAGCGTAGGGACAGGGGGGATGGAGCAGTACTTC. Complete variable domain (other parts from reference TRBV2 and TRBJ2-7): EPEVTQTPSHQVTQMGQEVILRCVPISNHLYFYWYRQILGQKVEFLVSFYNNEISEKSEIFDDQFSVERPDGSNFTLKIRSTKLEDSAMYFCASVGTGGMEQYFGPGTRLTVT.

The genes are TRBV7-3 and TRBJ2-1, with 15 bases fitting TRBD2. With V trimmed by 0 bases and J by 9 bases, 0 bases remained unmatched. The CDR3 spans 15 residues. The germline CDR1 and CDR2 sequences are SGHTA and FQGTGA. CDR3 sequence (DNA): TGTGCCAGCAGCTTAACGGGACTAGCGGGGGGTGAGCAGTTCTTC. Translated: CASSLTGLAGGEQFF.